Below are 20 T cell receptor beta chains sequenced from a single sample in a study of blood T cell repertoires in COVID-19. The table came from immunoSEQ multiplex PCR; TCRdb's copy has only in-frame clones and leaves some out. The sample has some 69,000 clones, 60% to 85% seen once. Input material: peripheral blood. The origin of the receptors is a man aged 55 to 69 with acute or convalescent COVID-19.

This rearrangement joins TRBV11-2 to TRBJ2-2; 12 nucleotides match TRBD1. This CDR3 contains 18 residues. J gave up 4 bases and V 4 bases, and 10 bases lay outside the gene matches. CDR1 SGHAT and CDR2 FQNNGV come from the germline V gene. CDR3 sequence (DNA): TGTGCCAGCAGCTCGGTATTCGGGACAGGGGGCCCCACCGGGGAGCTGTTTTTT. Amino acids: CASSSVFGTGGPTGELFF. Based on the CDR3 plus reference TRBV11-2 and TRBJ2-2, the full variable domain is EAGVAQSPRYKIIEKRQSVAFWCNPISGHATLYWYQQILGQGPKLLIQFQNNGVVDDSQLPKDRFSAERLKGVDSTLKIQPAKLEDSAVYLCASSSVFGTGGPTGELFFGEGSRLTVL.

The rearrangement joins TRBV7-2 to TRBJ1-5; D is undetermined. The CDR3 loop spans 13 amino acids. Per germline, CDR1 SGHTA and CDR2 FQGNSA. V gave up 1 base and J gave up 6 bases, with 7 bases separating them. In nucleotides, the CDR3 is TGTGCCAGCAGCTTAGGAGGGTTTCAGCCCCAGCATTTT. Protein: CASSLGGFQPQHF.

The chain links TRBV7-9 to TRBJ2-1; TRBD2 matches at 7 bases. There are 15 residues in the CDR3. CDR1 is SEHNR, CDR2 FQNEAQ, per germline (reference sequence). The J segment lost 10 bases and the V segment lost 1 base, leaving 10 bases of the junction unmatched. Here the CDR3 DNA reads TGTGCCAGCAGCTTAGGGGTGGGCCGCGGGGGAGAGCAGTTCTTC. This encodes CASSLGVGRGGEQFF.

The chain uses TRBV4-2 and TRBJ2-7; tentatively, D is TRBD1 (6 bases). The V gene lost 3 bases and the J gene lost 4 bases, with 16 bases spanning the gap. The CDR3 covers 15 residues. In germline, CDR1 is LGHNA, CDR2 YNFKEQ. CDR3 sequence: CASSHRGQILYEQYF. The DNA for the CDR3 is TGTGCCAGCAGCCACCGCGGACAGATTCTGTACGAGCAGTACTTC.

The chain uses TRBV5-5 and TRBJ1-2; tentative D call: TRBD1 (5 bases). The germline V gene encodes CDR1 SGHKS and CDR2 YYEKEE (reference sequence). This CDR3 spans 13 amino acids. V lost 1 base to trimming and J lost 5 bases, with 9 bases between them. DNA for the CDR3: TGTGCCAGCAGCTTGACGACAGCGTATGGCTACACCTTC. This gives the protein CASSLTTAYGYTF.

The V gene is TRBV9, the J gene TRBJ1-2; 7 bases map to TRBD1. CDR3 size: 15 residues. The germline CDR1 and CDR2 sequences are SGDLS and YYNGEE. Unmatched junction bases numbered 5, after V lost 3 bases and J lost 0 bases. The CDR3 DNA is TGTGCCAGCAGCGCAAGGACAGGAGCTAACTATGGCTACACCTTC. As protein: CASSARTGANYGYTF.

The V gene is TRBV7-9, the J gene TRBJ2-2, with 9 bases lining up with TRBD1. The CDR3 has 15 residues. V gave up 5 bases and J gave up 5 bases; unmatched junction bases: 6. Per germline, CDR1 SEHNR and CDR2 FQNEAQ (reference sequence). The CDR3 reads CASSHRDRETGELFF. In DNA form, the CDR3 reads TGTGCCAGCAGCCACCGGGACAGGGAGACCGGGGAGCTGTTTTTT. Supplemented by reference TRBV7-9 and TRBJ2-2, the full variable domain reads DTGVSQNPRHKITKRGQNVTFRCDPISEHNRLYWYRQTLGQGPEFLTYFQNEAQLEKSRLLSDRFSAERPKGSFSTLEIQRTEQGDSAMYLCASSHRDRETGELFFGEGSRLTVL.

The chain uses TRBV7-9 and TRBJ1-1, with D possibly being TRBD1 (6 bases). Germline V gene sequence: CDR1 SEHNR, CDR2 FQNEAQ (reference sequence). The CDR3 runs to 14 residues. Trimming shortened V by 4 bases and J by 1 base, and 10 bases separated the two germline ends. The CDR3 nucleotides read TGTGCCAGCAGCTGGGGACATCAGAACACTGAAGCTTTCTTT. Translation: CASSWGHQNTEAFF.

The chain's CDR3 is CASSSGQGAYSTNEKLFF. The CDR3 DNA reads TGCGCCAGCAGCTCGGGACAGGGGGCCTATTCGACTAATGAAAAACTGTTTTTT. The chain combines TRBV5-1 with TRBJ1-4, with TRBD1 matching 12 bases. Per germline, CDR1 SGHRS and CDR2 YFSETQ. J lost 2 bases, V lost 3 bases, and 8 bases had no gene match. The CDR3 spans 18 residues. The variable domain in full, with the rest retrieved from reference TRBV5-1 and TRBJ1-4, is KAGVTQTPRYLIKTRGQQVTLSCSPISGHRSVSWYQQTPGQGLQFLFEYFSETQRNKGNFPGRFSGRQFSNSRSEMNVSTLELGDSALYLCASSSGQGAYSTNEKLFFGSGTQLSVL.

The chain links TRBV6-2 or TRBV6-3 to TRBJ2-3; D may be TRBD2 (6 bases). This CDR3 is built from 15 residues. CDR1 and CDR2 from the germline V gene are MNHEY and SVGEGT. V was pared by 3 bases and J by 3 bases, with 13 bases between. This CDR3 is CASSYNAEGTDTQYF. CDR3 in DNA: TGTGCCAGCAGTTATAATGCGGAGGGAACAGATACGCAGTATTTT.

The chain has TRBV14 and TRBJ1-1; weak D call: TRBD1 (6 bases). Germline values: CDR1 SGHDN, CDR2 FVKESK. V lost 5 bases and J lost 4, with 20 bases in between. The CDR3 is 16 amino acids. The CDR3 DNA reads TGTGCCAGCAGCGACAAGTTGCGGGGGGCGAGCACTGAAGCTTTCTTT. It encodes CASSDKLRGASTEAFF.

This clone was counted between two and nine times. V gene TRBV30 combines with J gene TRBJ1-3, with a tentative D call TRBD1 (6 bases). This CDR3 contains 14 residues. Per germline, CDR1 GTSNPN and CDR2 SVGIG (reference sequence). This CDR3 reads CASYPGQTGNTIYF. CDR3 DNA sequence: TGTGCATCCTACCCCGGACAGACTGGAAACACCATATATTTT.

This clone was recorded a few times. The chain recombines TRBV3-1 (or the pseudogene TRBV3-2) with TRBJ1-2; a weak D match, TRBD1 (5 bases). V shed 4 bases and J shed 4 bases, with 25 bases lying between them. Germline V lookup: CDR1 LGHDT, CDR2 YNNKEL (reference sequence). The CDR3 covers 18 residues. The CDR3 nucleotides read TGTGCCAGCAGCCCGACAAGTTCGGGGGTCGGCGGCTCCTATGGCTACACCTTC. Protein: CASSPTSSGVGGSYGYTF.

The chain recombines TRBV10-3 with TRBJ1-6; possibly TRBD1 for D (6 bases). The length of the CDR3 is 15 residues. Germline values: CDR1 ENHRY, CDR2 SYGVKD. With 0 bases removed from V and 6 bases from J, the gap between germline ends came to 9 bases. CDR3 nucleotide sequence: TGTGCCATCAGTGAGTCTGGGACAAGTAATTCACCCCTCCACTTT. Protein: CAISESGTSNSPLHF.

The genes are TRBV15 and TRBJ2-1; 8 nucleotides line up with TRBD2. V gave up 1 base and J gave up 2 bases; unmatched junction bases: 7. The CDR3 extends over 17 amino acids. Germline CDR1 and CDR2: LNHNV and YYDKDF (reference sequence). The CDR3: CATSRVPSGGAYNEQFF. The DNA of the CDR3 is TGTGCCACCAGCAGAGTGCCCAGCGGGGGAGCCTACAATGAGCAGTTCTTC.

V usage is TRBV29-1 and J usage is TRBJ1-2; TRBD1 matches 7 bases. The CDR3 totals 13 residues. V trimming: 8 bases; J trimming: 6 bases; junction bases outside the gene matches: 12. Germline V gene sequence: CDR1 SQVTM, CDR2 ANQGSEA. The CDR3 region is CSTPAGQTDGYTF. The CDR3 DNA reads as TGCAGCACCCCGGCGGGACAGACCGATGGCTACACCTTC.

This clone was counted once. The CDR3 bases are TGTGCCAGCAGCCCACAGGGAGTTGTTAGTGGCTACACCTTC. This translates into CASSPQGVVSGYTF. The V gene is TRBV7-6, the J gene TRBJ1-2, with a weak D call TRBD1 (6 bases). V was shortened by 5 bases and J by 7 bases, with 17 bases between the two germline ends. The CDR3 has 14 amino acids. Looked up from germline, CDR1 is SGHVS and CDR2 is FNYEAQ.

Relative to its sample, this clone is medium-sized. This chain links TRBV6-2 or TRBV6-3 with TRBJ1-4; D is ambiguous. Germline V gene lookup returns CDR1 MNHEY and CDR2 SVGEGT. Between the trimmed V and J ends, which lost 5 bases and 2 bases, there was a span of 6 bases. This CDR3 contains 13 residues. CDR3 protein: CASSKQTNEKLFF. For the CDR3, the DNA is TGTGCCAGCAGTAAACAGACTAATGAAAAACTGTTTTTT.

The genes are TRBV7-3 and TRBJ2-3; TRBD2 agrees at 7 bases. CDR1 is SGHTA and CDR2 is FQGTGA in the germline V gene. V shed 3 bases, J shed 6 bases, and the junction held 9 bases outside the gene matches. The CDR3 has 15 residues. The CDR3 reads CASSFSAGDVDTQYF. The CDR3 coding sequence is TGTGCCAGCAGCTTTTCCGCGGGGGACGTGGATACGCAGTATTTT.

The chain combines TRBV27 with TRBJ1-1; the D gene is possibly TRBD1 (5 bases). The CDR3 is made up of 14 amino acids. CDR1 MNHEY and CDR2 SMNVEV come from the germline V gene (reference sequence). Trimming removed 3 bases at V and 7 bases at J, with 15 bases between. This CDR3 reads CASSFGAGFDEAFF. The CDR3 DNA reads TGTGCCAGCAGTTTTGGGGCCGGATTTGATGAAGCTTTCTTT.